The source of this T cell receptor beta chain is a study of blood T cell repertoires in COVID-19 (dated by TCRdb to the early 2020s). Regarding the complete study: Samples from collaborators originated in the United States, Italy and Spain and spanned both the acute and convalescent phases of COVID-19. The prospective study material was composed of cDNA or gDNA derived from T cells, B-cell-depleted T cells, or PBMCs. Subjects who had been exposed to COVID-19, were actively infected with it, or had recovered from it provided the deeply sampled blood TCRbeta repertoires that made up the dataset. The repertoires were released in a freely available public database meant as a resource for research on the immune response to SARS-CoV-2. The samples were drawn from the first 160 participants of the ongoing ImmuneRACE study and from over 950 subjects provided by 6 global collaborators. A de-identified subject ID, COVID-19 status, age in years and sex were almost always included in the sample metadata. Where available, HLA class I and class II types were taken from metadata supplied by the sample provider and were not determined by assay-based typing.

The collaborating institutions used their own protocols to collect whole blood in K2EDTA tubes. For TCRbeta analysis, collaborators shipped samples in one of three forms: frozen whole blood, isolated PBMCs, or DNA extracted from either of those sample types. TCRbeta CDR3 regions were amplified from genomic DNA by means of the immunoSEQ Assay, a bias-controlled multiplex PCR. The authors' pipeline ran thus. Within the assay, amplification of reference gene primers was used to estimate how many nucleated cells each sample contained. Sequence reads were collapsed and filtered to measure the absolute abundance of every unique TCRbeta CDR3 rearrangement. For each sample, productive Simpson clonality was calculated as the square root of Simpson's diversity index across productive rearrangements. The immuneACCESS repertoire file appears here via TCRdb, limited to in-frame rearrangements. These files lack a portion of the clones; in checked studies, under half of the deficit traces to unresolved V genes, and the cause of the others is not known. V and J calls and clone size are as listed in that table; D and trimming were resolved from the DNA. For this sample the table gives about 120,000 clones, of which about 89% were detected only once. Roughly 19% of the sample is taken by the ten largest.

What the research found in general, with its limitations: The amount of clinical and demographic metadata varied by source and participant and was provided uncurated.

Including the terminal cysteine and phenylalanine, the CDR3 comprises 14 residues. The DNA shown is the 42-base CDR3, in frame from base 1. From V the trimming removes 5 bases and from J it removes 4 bases, while the gene matches leave 7 bases of the junction unaccounted for. Via the germline V gene (reference sequence), CDR1 is LNHDA and CDR2 SQIVND. This clone came up a few times. Its antigen specificity is not known. Per-base quality was not reported, and no clone a single base away is much larger than it. Recombination linked TRBV19 to TRBJ1-2; TRBD1 matches 7 bases in the middle. Source material: peripheral blood. The sequence was collected from a human donor with acute or convalescent COVID-19. The donor label of this sample is uncertain. CDR3 region: CASSVRDSTYGYTF. The nucleotide sequence is given as TGTGCCAGTAGTGTCCGGGACAGTACCTATGGCTACACCTTC.